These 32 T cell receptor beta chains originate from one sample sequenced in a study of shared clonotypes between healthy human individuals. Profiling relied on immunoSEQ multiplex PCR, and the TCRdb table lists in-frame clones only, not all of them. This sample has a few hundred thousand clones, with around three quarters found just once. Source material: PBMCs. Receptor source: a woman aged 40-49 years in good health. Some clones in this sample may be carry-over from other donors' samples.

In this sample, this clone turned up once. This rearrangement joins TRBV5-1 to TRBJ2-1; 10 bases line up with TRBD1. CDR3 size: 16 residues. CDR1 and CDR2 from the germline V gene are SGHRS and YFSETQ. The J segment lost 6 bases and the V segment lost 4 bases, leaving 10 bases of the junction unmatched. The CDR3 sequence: CASSLAGTGVSNEQFF. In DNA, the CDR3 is TGCGCCAGCAGCCTGGCCGGGACAGGGGTTTCCAATGAGCAGTTCTTC.

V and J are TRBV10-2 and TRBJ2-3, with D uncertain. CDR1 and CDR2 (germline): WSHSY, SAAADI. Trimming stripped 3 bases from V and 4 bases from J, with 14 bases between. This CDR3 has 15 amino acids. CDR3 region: CASSESLKGPDTQYF. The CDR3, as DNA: TGCGCCAGCAGTGAATCCTTAAAGGGTCCAGATACGCAGTATTTT.

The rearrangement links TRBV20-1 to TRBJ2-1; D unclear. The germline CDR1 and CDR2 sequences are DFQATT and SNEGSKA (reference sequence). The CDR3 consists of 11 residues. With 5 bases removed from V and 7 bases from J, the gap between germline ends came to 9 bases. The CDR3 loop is CSASSNNEQFF. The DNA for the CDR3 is TGCAGTGCTTCCTCAAATAATGAGCAGTTCTTC.

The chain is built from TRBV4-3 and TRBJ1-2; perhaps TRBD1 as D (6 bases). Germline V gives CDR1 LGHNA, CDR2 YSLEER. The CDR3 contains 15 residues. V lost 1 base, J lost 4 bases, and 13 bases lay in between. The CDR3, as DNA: TGCGCCAGCAGCCAAGCTGAGGGGGTGGCCTATGGCTACACCTTC. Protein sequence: CASSQAEGVAYGYTF.

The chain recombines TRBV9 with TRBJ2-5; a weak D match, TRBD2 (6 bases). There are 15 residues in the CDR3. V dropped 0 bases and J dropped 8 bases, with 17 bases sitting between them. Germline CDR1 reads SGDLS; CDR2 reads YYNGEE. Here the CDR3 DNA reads TGTGCCAGCAGCGTAGACCAGGGTAGCGGTCTCACCCAGTACTTC. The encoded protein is CASSVDQGSGLTQYF.

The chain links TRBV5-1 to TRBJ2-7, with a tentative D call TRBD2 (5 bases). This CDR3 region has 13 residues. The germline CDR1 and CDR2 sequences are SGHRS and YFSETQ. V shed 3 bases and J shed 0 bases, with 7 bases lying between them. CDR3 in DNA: TGCGCCAGCAGCTCGGAGGACTCCTACGAGCAGTACTTC. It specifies CASSSEDSYEQYF. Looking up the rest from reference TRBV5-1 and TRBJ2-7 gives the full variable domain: KAGVTQTPRYLIKTRGQQVTLSCSPISGHRSVSWYQQTPGQGLQFLFEYFSETQRNKGNFPGRFSGRQFSNSRSEMNVSTLELGDSALYLCASSSEDSYEQYFGPGTRLTVT.

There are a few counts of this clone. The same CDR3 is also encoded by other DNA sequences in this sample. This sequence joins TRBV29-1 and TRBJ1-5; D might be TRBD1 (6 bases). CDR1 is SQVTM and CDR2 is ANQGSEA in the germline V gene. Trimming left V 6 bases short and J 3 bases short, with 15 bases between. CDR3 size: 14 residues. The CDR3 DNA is TGCAGCGTAGCAGGGGTCGACCCCAATCAGCCCCAGCATTTT. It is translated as CSVAGVDPNQPQHF.

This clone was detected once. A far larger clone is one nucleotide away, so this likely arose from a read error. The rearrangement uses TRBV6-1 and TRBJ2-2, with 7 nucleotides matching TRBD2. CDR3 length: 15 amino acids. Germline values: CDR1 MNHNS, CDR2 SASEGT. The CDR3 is CASNAGVENTGELLF. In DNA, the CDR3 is TGTGCCAGCAACGCGGGGGTGGAGAACACCGGGGAGCTGCTTTTT.

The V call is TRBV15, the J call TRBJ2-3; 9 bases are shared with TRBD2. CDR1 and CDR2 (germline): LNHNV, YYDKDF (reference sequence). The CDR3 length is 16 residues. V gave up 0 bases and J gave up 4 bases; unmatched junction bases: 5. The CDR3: CATSRDLAGGPDTQYF. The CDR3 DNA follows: TGTGCCACCAGCAGAGATCTGGCGGGAGGGCCAGATACGCAGTATTTT. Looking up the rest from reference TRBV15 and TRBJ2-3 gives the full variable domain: DAMVIQNPRYQVTQFGKPVTLSCSQTLNHNVMYWYQQKSSQAPKLLFHYYDKDFNNEADTPDNFQSRRPNTSFCFLDIRSPGLGDTAMYLCATSRDLAGGPDTQYFGPGTRLTVL.

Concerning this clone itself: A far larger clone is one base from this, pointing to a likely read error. The CDR3 spells CASSLRELTGDFPNQPQHF. The CDR3 nucleotides are TGTGCCAGCAGCTTAAGGGAGCTGACAGGGGACTTCCCCAATCAGCCCCAGCATTTT. The chain uses TRBV7-8 and TRBJ1-5; 8 nucleotides align to TRBD1. This CDR3 contains 19 residues. Per germline, CDR1 SGHVS and CDR2 FQNEAQ. After removal of 2 bases from V and 3 bases from J, the junction contained 15 bases not matched to a gene.

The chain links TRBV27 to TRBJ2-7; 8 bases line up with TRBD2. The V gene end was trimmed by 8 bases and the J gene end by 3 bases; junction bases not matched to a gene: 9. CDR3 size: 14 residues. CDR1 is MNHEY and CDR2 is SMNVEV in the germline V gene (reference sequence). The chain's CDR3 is CASSQKRGSYEQYF. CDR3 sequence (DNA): TGTGCCAGCTCCCAAAAGCGGGGGAGCTACGAGCAGTACTTC.

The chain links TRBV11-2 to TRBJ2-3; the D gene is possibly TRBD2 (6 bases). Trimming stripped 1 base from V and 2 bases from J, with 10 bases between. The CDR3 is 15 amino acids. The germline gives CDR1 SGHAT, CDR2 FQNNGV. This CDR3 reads CASSLVASATDTQYF. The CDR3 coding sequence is TGTGCCAGCAGCTTAGTGGCTAGCGCCACAGATACGCAGTATTTT.

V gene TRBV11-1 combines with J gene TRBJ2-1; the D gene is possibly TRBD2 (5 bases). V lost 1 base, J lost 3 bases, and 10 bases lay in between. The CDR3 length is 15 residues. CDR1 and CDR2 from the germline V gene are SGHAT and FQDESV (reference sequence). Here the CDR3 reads CASSLGRTVYNEQFF. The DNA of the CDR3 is TGTGCCAGCAGCTTAGGGAGGACTGTCTACAATGAGCAGTTCTTC.

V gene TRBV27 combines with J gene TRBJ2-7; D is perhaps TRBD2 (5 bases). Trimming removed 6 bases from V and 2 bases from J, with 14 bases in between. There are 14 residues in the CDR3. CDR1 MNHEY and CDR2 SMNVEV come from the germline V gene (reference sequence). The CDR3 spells CASSLKDGTYEQYF. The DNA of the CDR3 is TGTGCCAGCAGCCTTAAGGACGGGACCTACGAGCAGTACTTC.

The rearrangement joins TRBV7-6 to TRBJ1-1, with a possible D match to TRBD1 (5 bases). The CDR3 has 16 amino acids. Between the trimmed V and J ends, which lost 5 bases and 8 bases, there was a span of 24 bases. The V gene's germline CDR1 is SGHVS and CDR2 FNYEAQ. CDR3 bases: TGTGCCAGCAGCCCCTTGGGTAACGGGGCCCCCGGAGAAGCTTTCTTT. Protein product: CASSPLGNGAPGEAFF.

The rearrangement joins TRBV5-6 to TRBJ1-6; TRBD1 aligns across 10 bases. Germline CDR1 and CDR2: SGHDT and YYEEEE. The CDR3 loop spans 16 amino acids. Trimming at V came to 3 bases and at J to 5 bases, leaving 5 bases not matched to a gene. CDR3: CASSSGTGVHNSPLHF. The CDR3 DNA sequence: TGTGCCAGCAGCTCCGGGACAGGGGTTCATAATTCACCCCTCCACTTT.

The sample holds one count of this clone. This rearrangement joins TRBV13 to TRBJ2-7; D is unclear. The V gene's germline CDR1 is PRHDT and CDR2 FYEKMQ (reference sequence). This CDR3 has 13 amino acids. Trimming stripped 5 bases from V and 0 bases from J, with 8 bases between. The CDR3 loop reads CASSASFSYEQYF. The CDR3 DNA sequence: TGTGCCAGCAGCGCCTCGTTCTCCTACGAGCAGTACTTC.

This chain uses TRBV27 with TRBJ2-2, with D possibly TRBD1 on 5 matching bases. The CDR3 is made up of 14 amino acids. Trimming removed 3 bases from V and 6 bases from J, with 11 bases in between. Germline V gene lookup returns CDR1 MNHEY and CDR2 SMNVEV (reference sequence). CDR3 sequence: CASSLFDSPGELFF. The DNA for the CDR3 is TGTGCCAGCAGTTTGTTTGACAGCCCCGGGGAGCTGTTTTTT.

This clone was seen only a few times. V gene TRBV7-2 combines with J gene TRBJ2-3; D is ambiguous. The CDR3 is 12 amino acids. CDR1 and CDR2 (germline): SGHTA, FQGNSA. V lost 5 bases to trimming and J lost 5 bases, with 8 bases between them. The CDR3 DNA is TGTGCCAGCAGCCGTTTTGAAGATACGCAGTATTTT. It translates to CASSRFEDTQYF. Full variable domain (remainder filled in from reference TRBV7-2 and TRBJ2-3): GAGVSQSPSNKVTEKGKDVELRCDPISGHTALYWYRQSLGQGLEFLIYFQGNSAPDKSGLPSDRFSAERTGGSVSTLTIQRTQQEDSAVYLCASSRFEDTQYFGPGTRLTVL.

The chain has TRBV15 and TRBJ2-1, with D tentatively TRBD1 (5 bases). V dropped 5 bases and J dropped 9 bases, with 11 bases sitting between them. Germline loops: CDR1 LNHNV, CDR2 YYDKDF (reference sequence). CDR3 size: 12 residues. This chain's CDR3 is CATSGQGGEQFF. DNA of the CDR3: TGTGCCACCAGCGGCCAGGGTGGTGAGCAGTTCTTC.

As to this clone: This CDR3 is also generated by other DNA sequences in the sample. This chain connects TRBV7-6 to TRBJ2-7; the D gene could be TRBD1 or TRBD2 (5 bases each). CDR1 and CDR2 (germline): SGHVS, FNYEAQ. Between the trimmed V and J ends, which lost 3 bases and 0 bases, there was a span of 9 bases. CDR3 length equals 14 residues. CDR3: CASSFRDGSYEQYF. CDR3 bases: TGTGCCAGCAGCTTCCGGGACGGCTCCTACGAGCAGTACTTC.

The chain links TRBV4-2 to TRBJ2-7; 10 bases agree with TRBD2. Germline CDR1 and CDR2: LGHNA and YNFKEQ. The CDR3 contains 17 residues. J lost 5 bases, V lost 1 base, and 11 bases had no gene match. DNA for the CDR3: TGTGCCAGCAGCCAAGTATCGGCTAGCGGGAGTACACACGAGCAGTACTTC. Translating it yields CASSQVSASGSTHEQYF.

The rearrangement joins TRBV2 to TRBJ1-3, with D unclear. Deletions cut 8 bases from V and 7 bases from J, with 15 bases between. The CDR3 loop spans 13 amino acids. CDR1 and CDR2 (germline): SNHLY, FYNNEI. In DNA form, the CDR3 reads TGTGCCAGCCTTTCTTCCCGAGGGAACACCATATATTTT. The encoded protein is CASLSSRGNTIYF.

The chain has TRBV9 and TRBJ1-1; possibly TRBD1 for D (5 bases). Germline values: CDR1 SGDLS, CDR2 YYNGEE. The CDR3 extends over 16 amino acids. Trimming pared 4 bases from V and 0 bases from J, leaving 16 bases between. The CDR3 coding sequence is TGTGCCAGCAGCCCCCGGGGGGGAGGGATGAACACTGAAGCTTTCTTT. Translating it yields CASSPRGGGMNTEAFF.

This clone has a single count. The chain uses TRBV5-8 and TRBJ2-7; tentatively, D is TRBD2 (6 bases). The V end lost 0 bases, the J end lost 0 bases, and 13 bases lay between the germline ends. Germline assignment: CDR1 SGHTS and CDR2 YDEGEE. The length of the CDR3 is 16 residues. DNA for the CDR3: TGTGCCAGCAGCTTGGAACGCGGGGCCTCCTCCTACGAGCAGTACTTC. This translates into CASSLERGASSYEQYF.

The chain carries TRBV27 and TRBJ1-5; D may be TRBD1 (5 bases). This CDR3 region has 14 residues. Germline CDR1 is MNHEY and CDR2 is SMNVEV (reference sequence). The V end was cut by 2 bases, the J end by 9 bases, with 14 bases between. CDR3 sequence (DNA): TGTGCCAGCAGTTTAAGGGCAGGGTCCCCGCCCCAGCATTTT. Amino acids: CASSLRAGSPPQHF.

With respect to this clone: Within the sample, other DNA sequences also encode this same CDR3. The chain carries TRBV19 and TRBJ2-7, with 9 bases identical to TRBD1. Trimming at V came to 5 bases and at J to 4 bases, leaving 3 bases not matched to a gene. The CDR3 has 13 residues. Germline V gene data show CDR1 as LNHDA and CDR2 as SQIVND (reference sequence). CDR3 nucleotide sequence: TGTGCCAGTAGTCGGGACAGGGAATACGAGCAGTACTTC. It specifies CASSRDREYEQYF.

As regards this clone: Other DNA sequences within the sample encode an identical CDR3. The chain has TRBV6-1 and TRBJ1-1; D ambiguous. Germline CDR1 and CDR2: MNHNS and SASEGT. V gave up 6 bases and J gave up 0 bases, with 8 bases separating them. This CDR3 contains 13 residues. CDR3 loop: CASSWTVNTEAFF. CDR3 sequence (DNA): TGTGCCAGCAGCTGGACGGTGAACACTGAAGCTTTCTTT.

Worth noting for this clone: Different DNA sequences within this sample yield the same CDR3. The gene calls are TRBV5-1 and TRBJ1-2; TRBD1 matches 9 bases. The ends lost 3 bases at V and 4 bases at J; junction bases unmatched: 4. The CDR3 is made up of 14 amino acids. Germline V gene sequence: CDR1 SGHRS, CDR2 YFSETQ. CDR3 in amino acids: CASSSTGGSYGYTF. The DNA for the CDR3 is TGCGCCAGCAGCTCTACAGGGGGCAGCTATGGCTACACCTTC.

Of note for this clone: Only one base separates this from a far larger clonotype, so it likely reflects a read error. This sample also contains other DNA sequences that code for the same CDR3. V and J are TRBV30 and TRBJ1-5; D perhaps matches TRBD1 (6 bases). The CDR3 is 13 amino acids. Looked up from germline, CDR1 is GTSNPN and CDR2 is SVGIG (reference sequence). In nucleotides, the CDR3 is TGTGCTTGGAGCACCGGACAGAATCAGCCCCAGCATTTT. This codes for CAWSTGQNQPQHF.

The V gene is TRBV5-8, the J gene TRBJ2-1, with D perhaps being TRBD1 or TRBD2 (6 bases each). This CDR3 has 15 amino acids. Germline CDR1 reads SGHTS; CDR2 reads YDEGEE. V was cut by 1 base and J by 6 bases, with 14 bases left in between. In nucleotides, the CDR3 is TGTGCCAGCAGCTTGTTATTAGGGGGAGGCAATGAGCAGTTCTTC. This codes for CASSLLLGGGNEQFF.

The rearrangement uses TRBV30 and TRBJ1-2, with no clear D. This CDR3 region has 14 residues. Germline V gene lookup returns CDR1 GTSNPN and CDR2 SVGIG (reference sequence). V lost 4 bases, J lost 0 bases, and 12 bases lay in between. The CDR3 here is CAWNRLVANYGYTF. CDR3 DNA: TGTGCCTGGAACCGGCTTGTAGCTAACTATGGCTACACCTTC.